This TCR beta chain emerged from a study of T cell changes during pregnancy in multiple sclerosis. Germline V gene data show CDR1 as SNHLY and CDR2 as FYNNEI. The CDR3 runs to 18 residues. The junction had 12 bases not matched to a gene; V was cut back by 3 bases and J by 3 bases. Profiled with immunoSEQ multiplex PCR; TCRdb holds only in-frame clones, not every one. The sample has 15,000 to 20,000 clones, about 84% seen once; the top ten hold roughly 9.4%. The rearrangement joins TRBV2 to TRBJ2-1; 9 bases are shared with TRBD2. The TCR comes from a female donor with multiple sclerosis, enrolled in a pregnancy study. This specimen consisted of CD8+ T cells from peripheral blood mononuclear cells, obtained after pregnancy. CDR3 region: CASSEPSGNPTDYNEQFF. The CDR3 bases are TGTGCCAGCAGTGAGCCTAGCGGGAATCCAACTGACTACAATGAGCAGTTCTTC.